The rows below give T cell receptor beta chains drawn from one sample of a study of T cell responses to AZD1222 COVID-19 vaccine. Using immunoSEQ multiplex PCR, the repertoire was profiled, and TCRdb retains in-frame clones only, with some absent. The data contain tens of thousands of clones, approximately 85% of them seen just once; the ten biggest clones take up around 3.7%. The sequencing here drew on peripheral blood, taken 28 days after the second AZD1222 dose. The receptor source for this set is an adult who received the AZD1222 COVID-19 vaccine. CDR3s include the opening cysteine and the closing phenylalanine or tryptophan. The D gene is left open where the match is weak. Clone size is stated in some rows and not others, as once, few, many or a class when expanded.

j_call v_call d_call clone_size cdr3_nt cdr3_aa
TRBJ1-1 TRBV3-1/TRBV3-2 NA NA TGTGCCAGCAGCCATGGCCAGAGGAGTGTCGAAGCTTTCTTT CASSHGQRSVEAFF
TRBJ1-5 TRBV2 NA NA TGTGCCGGCCGGGACAGCAATCAGCCCCAGCATTTT CAGRDSNQPQHF
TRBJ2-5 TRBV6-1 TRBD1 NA TGTGCCAGCAGTGAAACAGGGGTGGAGACCCAGTACTTC CASSETGVETQYF
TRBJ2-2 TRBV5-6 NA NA TGTGCCAGCAGCTTGGTGTCAGCCCGCTCCCACGCCGGGGAGCTGTTTTTT CASSLVSARSHAGELFF
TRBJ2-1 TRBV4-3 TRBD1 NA TGCGCCAGCAGCCAAGATGGAAGCGGGACAGGGAATGAGCAGTTCTTC CASSQDGSGTGNEQFF
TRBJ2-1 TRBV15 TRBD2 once TGTGCCACCAGCAGAGCACTAGCGGGAAAGGGTGGTGAGCAGTTCTTC CATSRALAGKGGEQFF
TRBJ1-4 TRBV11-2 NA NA TGTGCCAGCGGCTCCGATGTGGCTAATGAAAAATTGTTTTTT CASGSDVANEKLFF
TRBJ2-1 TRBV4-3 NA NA TGCGCCAGCAGCCAAGAGGCGGGTCGGAAGGGTGAGCAGTTCTTC CASSQEAGRKGEQFF
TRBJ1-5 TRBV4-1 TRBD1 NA TGCGCCAGCAGCCAAGGTGAGACAGGGGGATATAGCAATCAGCCCCAGCATTTT CASSQGETGGYSNQPQHF
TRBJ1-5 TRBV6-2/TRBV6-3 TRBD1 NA TGTGCCAGCAGTCGAGGGGGCCGCAATCAGCCCCAGCATTTT CASSRGGRNQPQHF
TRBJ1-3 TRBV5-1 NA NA TGCGCCAGCAGCCAGACGTACAGGCCCTCTTCTGGAAACACCATATATTTT CASSQTYRPSSGNTIYF
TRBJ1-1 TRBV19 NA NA TGTGCCAGTAGTATGGTGGAGGGAAGGTACACTGAAGCTTTCTTT CASSMVEGRYTEAFF
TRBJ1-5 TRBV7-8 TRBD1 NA TGTGCCAGCAGCTTCGACGGGACAGGGAATCAGCCCCAGCATTTT CASSFDGTGNQPQHF
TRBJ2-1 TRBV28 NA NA TGTGCCAGCAGTCCCCGGGGAGCCGGTAGTTCCAATGAGCAGTTCTTC CASSPRGAGSSNEQFF
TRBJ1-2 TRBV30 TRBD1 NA TGTGCCTGGATTAAACAGGGGAACTATGGCTACACCTTC CAWIKQGNYGYTF
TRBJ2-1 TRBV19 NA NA TGTGCCAGTGGCCAAACCGGGTCGAAGGGTGGGGCGCAGTTCTTC CASGQTGSKGGAQFF
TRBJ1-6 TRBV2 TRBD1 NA TGTGCCAGCAGTTGGACAGGGGCTGACAATTCACCCCTCCACTTT CASSWTGADNSPLHF
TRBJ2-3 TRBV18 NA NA TGTGCCAGCTCCCTAGGAAGCGATCGGGATACGCAGTATTTT CASSLGSDRDTQYF
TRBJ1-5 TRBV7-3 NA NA TGTGCCAGCAGCTTATTCGAAAATCAGCCCCAGCATTTT CASSLFENQPQHF
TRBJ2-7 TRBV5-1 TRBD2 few TGCGCCAGCAGCTCCGGGACTAGCGGGGGTCCCTACGAGCAGTACTTC CASSSGTSGGPYEQYF
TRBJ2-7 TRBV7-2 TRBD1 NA TGTGCCAGCAGCTTAGGTAGTGGGACAGGGCCTCACTCCTACGAGCAGTACTTC CASSLGSGTGPHSYEQYF
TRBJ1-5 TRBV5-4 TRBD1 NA TGTGCCAGCAGCCGAGGACAGGGTGAGCCCCAGCATTTT CASSRGQGEPQHF
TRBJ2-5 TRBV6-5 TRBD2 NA TGTGTCAGCAGTTCGACTAGCGGGGGAGATGAGACCCAGTACTTC CVSSSTSGGDETQYF
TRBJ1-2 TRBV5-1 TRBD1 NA TGCGCCAGCAGCCCGGGGACAGGGGAAGACGGCTACACCTTC CASSPGTGEDGYTF
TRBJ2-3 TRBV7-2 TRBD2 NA TGTGCCAGCAGCTTTAGCGGGGCTAGCACAGATACGCAGTATTTT CASSFSGASTDTQYF
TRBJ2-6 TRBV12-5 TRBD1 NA TGTGCTAGTGGTTTGGTACCCGACGGACAGGTATGGGGGGCCAACGTCCTGACTTTC CASGLVPDGQVWGANVLTF
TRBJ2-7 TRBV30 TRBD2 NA TGTGCCTGGAGTGGCTGGACCATAGCGGGAGACGAGCAGTACTTC CAWSGWTIAGDEQYF
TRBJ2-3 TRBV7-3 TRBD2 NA TGTGCCAGCAGCGCTGGACTAGCCAGCACAGATACGCAGTATTTT CASSAGLASTDTQYF
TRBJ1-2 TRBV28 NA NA TGTGCCAGCATTACGGGCGCGAACTATGGCTACACCTTC CASITGANYGYTF
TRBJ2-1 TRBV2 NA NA TGTGCCAGCAGTATCGACTCCTACAATGAGCAGTTCTTC CASSIDSYNEQFF
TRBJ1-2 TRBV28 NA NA TGTGCCAGTTCGGAGGGGCGATTATTTGGCTACACCTTC CASSEGRLFGYTF
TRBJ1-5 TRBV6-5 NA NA TGTGCCAGCAGCGCCATGATTAATCAGCCCCAGCATTTT CASSAMINQPQHF
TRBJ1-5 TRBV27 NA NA TGTGCCAGCAGCCCCTTTGGGGAACAGCCCCAGCATTTT CASSPFGEQPQHF
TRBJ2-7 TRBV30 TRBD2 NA TGTGCCTGGAGTGTATCGGGCGGGAGGAGTCACGAGCAGTACTTC CAWSVSGGRSHEQYF
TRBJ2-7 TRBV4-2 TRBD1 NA TGTGCCAGCACCAACCGGGACAGCGATTACGAGCAGTACTTC CASTNRDSDYEQYF
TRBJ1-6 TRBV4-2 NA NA TGTGCCAGCAGCCAAGTAAAAGAGTACGCAGGGTTGCGTCCTAATTCACCCCTCCACTTT CASSQVKEYAGLRPNSPLHF
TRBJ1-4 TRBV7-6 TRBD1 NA TGTGCCAGCAGCCTCAGGGGGCCTAATGAAAAACTGTTTTTT CASSLRGPNEKLFF
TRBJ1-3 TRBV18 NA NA TGTGCCAGCTCGGGTTCCCTCTCTGGAAACACCATATATTTT CASSGSLSGNTIYF
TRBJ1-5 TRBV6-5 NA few TGTGCCAGCAGTAGCGGGAGGGGACGCAATCAGCCCCAGCATTTT CASSSGRGRNQPQHF
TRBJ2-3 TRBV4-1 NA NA TGCGCCAGCAGTCGAGGGTCCGACCCTCTAACAGGTACGCAGTATTTT CASSRGSDPLTGTQYF
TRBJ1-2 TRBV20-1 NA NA TGCAGGCTAGGGGATGGCTACACCTTC CRLGDGYTF
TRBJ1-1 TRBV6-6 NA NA TGTGCCAGCAGAGCAACGGGCCCGAACACTGAAGCTTTCTTT CASRATGPNTEAFF
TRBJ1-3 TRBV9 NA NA TGTGCCAGCAGCGTAGCCGTTTATGGACGCTCTGGAAACACCATATATTTT CASSVAVYGRSGNTIYF
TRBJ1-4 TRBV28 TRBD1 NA TGTGCCAGCAGGCCAGGGGGCGTTGAAAAACTGTTTTTT CASRPGGVEKLFF
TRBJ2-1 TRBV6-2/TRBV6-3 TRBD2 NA TGTGCCAGCAGTTCGTGGACTAGCGGGAGGGCTTCGTTCTTC CASSSWTSGRASFF
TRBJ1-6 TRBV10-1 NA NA TGCGCCAGCAGTGAGTCGGGTGGCGGCCGACGTTCACCCCTCCACTTT CASSESGGGRRSPLHF
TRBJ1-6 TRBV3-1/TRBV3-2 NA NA TGTGCCAGCAGCCAAGATCTTCACTCACCCCTCCACTTT CASSQDLHSPLHF
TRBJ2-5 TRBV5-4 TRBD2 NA TGTGCCAGCAGCTCTAGCGGGAGATATGAGACCCAGTACTTC CASSSSGRYETQYF
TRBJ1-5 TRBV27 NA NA TGTGCCAGCAGTTTGAGTGGTAATCAGCCCCAGCATTTT CASSLSGNQPQHF